A single sample is the source of the 16 T cell receptor beta chains below, sequenced in a study of cytomegalovirus exposure and HLA in healthy donors. It was with 60 Vbeta and 13 Jbeta primers that the PCR ran. TCRdb keeps only in-frame clones here, not all; method: immunoSEQ multiplex PCR. The data hold about 98,000 clones, with around 72% observed a single time. Sequencing was done on a sample of PBMCs. These receptors were collected from a man between 18 and 29 years old in good health and CMV-seropositive.

The count of this clone is one. This chain joins TRBV5-8 and TRBJ2-3; no clear D. CDR3 size: 16 residues. V was shortened by 4 bases and J by 0 bases, with 15 bases between the two germline ends. Germline lookup yields CDR1 SGHTS and CDR2 YDEGEE. CDR3 bases: TGTGCCAGCAGCCTTGAGAAGTTTAGAAGCACAGATACGCAGTATTTT. This translates into CASSLEKFRSTDTQYF. Drawing the rest from reference TRBV5-8 and TRBJ2-3, the complete variable domain is EAGVTQSPTHLIKTRGQQATLRCSPISGHTSVYWYQQALGLGLQFLLWYDEGEERNRGNFPPRFSGRQFPNYSSELNVNALELEDSALYLCASSLEKFRSTDTQYFGPGTRLTVL.

The J gene is TRBJ1-4, the V gene TRBV28; 7 bases line up with TRBD1. The CDR3 is 16 residues long. J was trimmed by 3 bases and V by 2 bases; bases with no gene match: 6. CDR1 MDHEN and CDR2 SYDVKM come from the germline V gene. The CDR3 loop reads CASSLMGQGANEKLFF. Written as DNA, the CDR3 is TGTGCCAGCAGTTTAATGGGGCAGGGGGCTAATGAAAAACTGTTTTTT.

This clone was picked up one time. The V call is TRBV4-2, the J call TRBJ1-4; a weak D match, TRBD1 (6 bases). Trimming pared 1 base from V and 2 bases from J, leaving 11 bases between. This CDR3 contains 16 residues. Germline V gene data show CDR1 as LGHNA and CDR2 as YNFKEQ. CDR3 region: CASSQGGGLTNEKLFF. DNA for the CDR3: TGTGCCAGCAGCCAAGGTGGGGGCCTGACTAATGAAAAACTGTTTTTT.

This clone was picked up one time. Different DNA sequences within this sample yield the same CDR3. This chain connects TRBV5-1 to TRBJ2-5, with D possibly matching TRBD2 (6 bases). This CDR3 is built from 15 residues. The germline V and J ends were trimmed by 5 bases and 5 bases, with 19 bases remaining between them. Germline lookup yields CDR1 SGHRS and CDR2 YFSETQ. CDR3 nucleotide sequence: TGCGCCAGCAGTACTAAAGGAGGGGTGATGGAGACCCAGTACTTC. Its protein is CASSTKGGVMETQYF.

V and J are TRBV18 and TRBJ1-6; 7 positions agree with TRBD1. The junction had 11 bases not matched to a gene; V was cut back by 5 bases and J by 10 bases. The CDR3 contains 15 residues. The germline gives CDR1 KGHSH, CDR2 LQKENI. CDR3 amino acids: CASSTGQGGTSPLHF. The CDR3 bases are TGTGCCAGCTCAACGGGGCAGGGGGGTACCTCACCCCTCCACTTT. Full variable domain (remainder filled in from reference TRBV18 and TRBJ1-6): NAGVMQNPRHLVRRRGQEARLRCSPMKGHSHVYWYRQLPEEGLKFMVYLQKENIIDESGMPKERFSAEFPKEGPSILRIQQVVRGDSAAYFCASSTGQGGTSPLHFGNGTRLTVT.

The chain links TRBV28 to TRBJ1-2, with 7 bases lining up with TRBD1. This CDR3 region has 17 residues. The germline V gene has CDR1 MDHEN and CDR2 SYDVKM. V was clipped by 3 bases and J by 4 bases; unmatched bases: 14. The CDR3 sequence: CASSFSVGTGALYGYTF. For the CDR3, the DNA is TGTGCCAGCAGTTTTAGTGTGGGAACAGGGGCCCTCTATGGCTACACCTTC.

This clone has more than one count but fewer than ten. J is TRBJ2-7 and V is TRBV2, with D perhaps matching TRBD2 (6 bases). This CDR3 comprises 13 residues. Germline V gene sequence: CDR1 SNHLY, CDR2 FYNNEI. Between the trimmed V and J ends, which lost 6 bases and 3 bases, there was a span of 12 bases. The CDR3, as DNA: TGTGCCAGCAGCGGCGGGGCGAACTACGAGCAGTACTTC. Translation gives CASSGGANYEQYF.

V and J are TRBV6-5 and TRBJ1-2, with TRBD1 identical over 7 bases. The trim removed 6 bases at V and 6 bases at J, leaving 4 bases unmatched. CDR1 is MNHEY, CDR2 SVGAGI, per germline. The CDR3 consists of 12 residues. The chain's CDR3 is CASSRTGDGYTF. Written as DNA, the CDR3 is TGTGCCAGCAGCAGGACAGGAGATGGCTACACCTTC.

The J gene is TRBJ2-7, the V gene TRBV2, with 7 nucleotides matching TRBD1. V gave up 6 bases and J gave up 1 base; unmatched junction bases: 0. From germline, CDR1 is SNHLY and CDR2 FYNNEI. The CDR3 has 12 amino acids. The CDR3 nucleotides are TGTGCCAGCAGGGGACAGTCCTACGAGCAGTACTTC. Amino acid sequence: CASRGQSYEQYF.

This sequence joins TRBV9 and TRBJ1-6; no firm D call. This CDR3 is 14 amino acids long. Between the trimmed V and J ends, which lost 0 bases and 5 bases, there was a span of 6 bases. Germline V gives CDR1 SGDLS, CDR2 YYNGEE. The CDR3 DNA is TGTGCCAGCAGCGTAGGTCGGGATAATTCACCCCTCCACTTT. Translated: CASSVGRDNSPLHF. The variable domain in full, with the rest retrieved from reference TRBV9 and TRBJ1-6, is DSGVTQTPKHLITATGQRVTLRCSPRSGDLSVYWYQQSLDQGLQFLIQYYNGEERAKGNILERFSAQQFPDLHSELNLSSLELGDSALYFCASSVGRDNSPLHFGNGTRLTVT.

V and J are TRBV21-1 and TRBJ2-7; the DNA was not used to check the table's D call, TRBD2. TRBV21-1 counts as a pseudogene. The CDR3 covers 17 residues. The CDR3: CASSKGSSGAQLYEQYF. Written as DNA, the CDR3 is TGTGCCAGCAGCAAAGGGTCTAGCGGGGCCCAACTCTACGAGCAGTACTTC.

The chain recombines TRBV5-8 with TRBJ2-5, with 8 bases lining up with TRBD2. J lost 2 bases, V lost 6 bases, and 12 bases had no gene match. The CDR3 has 16 residues. Germline CDR1 reads SGHTS; CDR2 reads YDEGEE. Written as DNA, the CDR3 is TGTGCCAGCACCCCGGGGGAGCGGGGGTTACAAGAGACCCAGTACTTC. Its translation is CASTPGERGLQETQYF.

The chain joins TRBV5-4 to TRBJ2-7; TRBD1 matches 7 bases. CDR1 is SGHNT and CDR2 is YYREEE in the germline V gene (reference sequence). Unmatched junction bases numbered 8, after V lost 4 bases and J lost 4 bases. This CDR3 comprises 14 residues. The CDR3 loop is CASSQGQILYEQYF. CDR3 bases: TGTGCCAGCAGCCAGGGACAGATCCTGTACGAGCAGTACTTC. Variable domain in full (rest from reference TRBV5-4 and TRBJ2-7): ETGVTQSPTHLIKTRGQQVTLRCSSQSGHNTVSWYQQALGQGPQFIFQYYREEENGRGNFPPRFSGLQFPNYSSELNVNALELDDSALYLCASSQGQILYEQYFGPGTRLTVT.

The rearrangement uses TRBV28 and TRBJ2-3; the match to TRBD1 covers 7 bases. Germline V gene sequence: CDR1 MDHEN, CDR2 SYDVKM. Trimming cost V 7 bases and J 4 bases; bases outside gene matches: 8. The CDR3 covers 14 residues. The DNA of the CDR3 is TGTGCCAGCAAAAAGGGGGCGAGTCCAGATACGCAGTATTTT. Protein: CASKKGASPDTQYF.

The CDR3 region is CASSLGQSSGANVLTF. The CDR3 nucleotides read TGTGCCAGCAGCTTAGGACAGAGCTCTGGGGCCAACGTCCTGACTTTC. The V and J genes are TRBV11-2 and TRBJ2-6, with D possibly matching TRBD1 (5 bases). The V and J ends lost 1 base and 0 bases respectively, with 7 bases between them. The CDR3 loop spans 16 amino acids. Per germline, CDR1 SGHAT and CDR2 FQNNGV.

The chain joins TRBV7-8 to TRBJ2-1; TRBD1 agrees at 8 bases. Germline CDR1 is SGHVS and CDR2 is FQNEAQ. J was trimmed by 8 bases and V by 6 bases; bases with no gene match: 15. The CDR3 spans 16 residues. The CDR3 loop reads CASSIIRDRLSDEQFF. The CDR3 DNA reads as TGTGCCAGCAGTATTATCCGGGACAGGTTGTCTGATGAGCAGTTCTTC. Complete variable domain (other parts from reference TRBV7-8 and TRBJ2-1): GAGVSQSPRYKVAKRGQDVALRCDPISGHVSLFWYQQALGQGPEFLTYFQNEAQLDKSGLPSDRFFAERPEGSVSTLKIQRTQQEDSAVYLCASSIIRDRLSDEQFFGPGTRLTVL.